This T cell receptor (beta chain) was identified in a study of kidney transplant recipient with SARS-CoV-2 infection. This clonotype was detected many times. Via MiXCR, TCRdb re-called the reads, giving one row per CDR3 protein. The table lists under 250,000 distinct CDR3 sequences, under 30% of them singletons. The TCR was taken from a male patient between 25 and 40 years old who had COVID-19 and was a kidney transplant recipient. Some T cells may be graft donor cells. Sequencing was performed on a blood sample, taken at baseline and on day 111 from a kidney transplant recipient.

The CDR3 sequence is CASSTGQHSYEQYF. CDR3 in DNA: TGCGCCAGCAGCACTGGACAGCACTCCTACGAGCAGTACTTC. The V call is TRBV5-1, the J call TRBJ2-7, with a tentative D call TRBD1 (6 bases). Trimming removed 4 bases from V and 0 bases from J, with 11 bases in between. Germline CDR1 SGHRS, CDR2 YFSETQ. The CDR3 contains 14 residues.